The text below deals with one T cell receptor (beta chain). Other DNA sequences in this sample translate to the same CDR3. This specimen comes from a study of shared clonotypes between healthy human individuals. Trimming cost V 6 bases and J 3 bases; bases outside gene matches: 9. This CDR3 spans 15 amino acids. From germline, CDR1 is MDHEN and CDR2 SYDVKM. The table came from immunoSEQ multiplex PCR; TCRdb's copy has only in-frame clones and leaves some out. The sample has 400,000 to 500,000 clones, less than 80% seen once; the top ten hold about 12%. Sequenced material: PBMCs. The clonotype was recovered from a woman aged 35 to 49 in good health. Some clones in this sample may be carry-over from other donors' samples. The chain combines TRBV28 with TRBJ2-3; 7 bases match TRBD2. CDR3 sequence (DNA): TGTGCCAGCAGACCCGGGGGGTGGAGGACAGATACGCAGTATTTT. Its protein is CASRPGGWRTDTQYF.